This T cell receptor (beta chain) appears in the sequencing data of a study of T cells in Graves' hyperthyroidism and ophthalmopathy. Study observations and caveats: Most thyroid clonotypes expanded above 0.001 appeared in blood too. Model output signaled ophthalmopathy a median around 5.9 months ahead of onset.

If no ophthalmopathy progression occurred within 18 months, Graves' hyperthyroidism was stable. Criteria for exclusion of patients were uncontrolled infection, other autoimmune disease, pregnancy or lactation. Of note for this clonotype: The antigen is undetermined.

The TCR beta CDR3 regions underwent amplification using RNA transcripts as the source. The TCR CDR3 first-round RT-PCR relied on the HTBI primer set. TCRdb called the multiplex PCR reads again in MiXCR, with one record for every CDR3 protein. The sample has 600,000 to 900,000 distinct CDR3 sequences; less than 20% are singletons. The CDR3 consists of 14 residues. Trimming removed 1 base from V and 6 bases from J, with 10 bases in between. Germline values: CDR1 GTSNPN, CDR2 SVGIG (reference sequence). The chain combines TRBV30 with TRBJ1-6; possibly TRBD1 for D (5 bases). The receptor's source is a young man with Graves' hyperthyroidism. Sequencing was carried out using blood. The CDR3 region is CAWSGGWVNSPLHF. CDR3 nucleotide sequence: TGTGCCTGGAGTGGGGGGTGGGTTAATTCACCCCTCCACTTT.